This T cell receptor (beta chain) was retrieved from a study of CD8+ T cells in alopecia areata. Across the whole study: Those treated were given oral tofacitinib at 5 to 10 mg twice daily.

This clone was recorded only once. The antigen is undetermined. In each case, RNA was isolated and then reverse transcribed into cDNA as the sequencing template. Repertoires were generated with immunoSEQ multiplex PCR, while TCRdb's copy carries only in-frame clones and drops some. Seen here are 190,000 or so clones, about 60% observed once, and the top ten hold over 9.5%. CDR1 and CDR2 (germline): GTSNPN, SVGIG (reference sequence). The V gene lost 1 base and the J gene lost 1 base, with 11 bases spanning the gap. This CDR3 comprises 14 residues. Treatment here: oral pan-JAK inhibitor, 5-10 mg twice daily. General study findings and limits: Expanded CD8+ clones among the top 100, as well as scalp clonality, were significantly decreased by tofacitinib.

The sample was CD8+ T cells sorted from blood, taken at week 24, from a patient treated with tofacitinib. The chain uses TRBV30 and TRBJ2-7; D not certain. This TCR came from a human donor with alopecia areata. CDR3 DNA sequence: TGTGCCTGGAGTGCCGCGGCTGGGTCCTACGAGCAGTACTTC. It codes for CAWSAAAGSYEQYF.